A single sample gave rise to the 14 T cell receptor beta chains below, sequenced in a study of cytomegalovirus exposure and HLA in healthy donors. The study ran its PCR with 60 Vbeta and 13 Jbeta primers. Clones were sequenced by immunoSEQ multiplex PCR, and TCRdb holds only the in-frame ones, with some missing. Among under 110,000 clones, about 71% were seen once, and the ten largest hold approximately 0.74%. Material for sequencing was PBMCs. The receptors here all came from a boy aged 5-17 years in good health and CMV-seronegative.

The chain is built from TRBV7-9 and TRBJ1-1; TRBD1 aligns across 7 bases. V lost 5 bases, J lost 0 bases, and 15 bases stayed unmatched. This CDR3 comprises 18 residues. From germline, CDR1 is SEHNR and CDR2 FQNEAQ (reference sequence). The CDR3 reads CASSNRQGQGALNTEAFF. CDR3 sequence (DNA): TGTGCCAGCAGCAATAGACAGGGACAAGGGGCCCTGAACACTGAAGCTTTCTTT.

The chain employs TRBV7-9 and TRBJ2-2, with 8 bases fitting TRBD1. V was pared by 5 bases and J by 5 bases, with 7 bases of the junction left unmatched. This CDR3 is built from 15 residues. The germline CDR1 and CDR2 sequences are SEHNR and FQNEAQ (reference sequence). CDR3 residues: CASSPGQGWTGELFF. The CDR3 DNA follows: TGTGCCAGCAGCCCTGGACAGGGATGGACCGGGGAGCTGTTTTTT.

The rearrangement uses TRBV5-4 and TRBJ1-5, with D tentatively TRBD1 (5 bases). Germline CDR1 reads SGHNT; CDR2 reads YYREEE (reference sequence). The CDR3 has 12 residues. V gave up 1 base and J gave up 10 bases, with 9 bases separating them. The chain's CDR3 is CASSLLGEPQHF. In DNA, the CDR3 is TGTGCCAGCAGCTTGTTAGGGGAACCCCAGCATTTT.

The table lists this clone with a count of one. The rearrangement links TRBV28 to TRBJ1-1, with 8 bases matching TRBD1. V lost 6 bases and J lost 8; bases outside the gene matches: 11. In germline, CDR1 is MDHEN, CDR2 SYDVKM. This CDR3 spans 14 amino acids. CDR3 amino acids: CASRPPDRVSEAFF. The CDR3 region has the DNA TGTGCCAGCAGACCTCCGGACAGGGTCTCCGAAGCTTTCTTT. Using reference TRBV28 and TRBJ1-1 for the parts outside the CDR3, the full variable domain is DVKVTQSSRYLVKRTGEKVFLECVQDMDHENMFWYRQDPGLGLRLIYFSYDVKMKEKGDIPEGYSVSREKKERFSLILESASTNQTSMYLCASRPPDRVSEAFFGQGTRLTVV.

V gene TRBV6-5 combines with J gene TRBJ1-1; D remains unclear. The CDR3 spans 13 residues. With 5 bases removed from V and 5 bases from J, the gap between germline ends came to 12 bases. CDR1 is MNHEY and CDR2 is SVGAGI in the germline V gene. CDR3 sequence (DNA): TGTGCCAGCAGTGGAAACTCGGGGACTGAAGCTTTCTTT. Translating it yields CASSGNSGTEAFF.

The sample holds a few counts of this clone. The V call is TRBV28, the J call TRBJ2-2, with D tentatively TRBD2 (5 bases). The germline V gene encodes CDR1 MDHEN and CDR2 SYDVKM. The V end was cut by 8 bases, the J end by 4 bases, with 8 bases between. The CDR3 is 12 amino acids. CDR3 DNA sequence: TGTGCCAGCGCTAGCCCCACCGGGGAGCTGTTTTTT. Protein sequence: CASASPTGELFF. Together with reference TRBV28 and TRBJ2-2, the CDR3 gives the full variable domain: DVKVTQSSRYLVKRTGEKVFLECVQDMDHENMFWYRQDPGLGLRLIYFSYDVKMKEKGDIPEGYSVSREKKERFSLILESASTNQTSMYLCASASPTGELFFGEGSRLTVL.

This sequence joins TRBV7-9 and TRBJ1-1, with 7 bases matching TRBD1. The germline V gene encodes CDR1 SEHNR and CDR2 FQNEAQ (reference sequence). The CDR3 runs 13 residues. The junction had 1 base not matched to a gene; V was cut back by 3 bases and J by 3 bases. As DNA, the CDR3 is TGTGCCAGCAGCTTTACAGGGGACACTGAAGCTTTCTTT. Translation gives CASSFTGDTEAFF.

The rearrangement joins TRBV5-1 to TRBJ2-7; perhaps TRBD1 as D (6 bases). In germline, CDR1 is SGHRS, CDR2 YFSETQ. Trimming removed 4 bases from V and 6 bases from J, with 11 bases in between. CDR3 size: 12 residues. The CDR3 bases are TGCGCCAGCAGCGCGAAAGGGGGCGAGCAGTACTTC. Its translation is CASSAKGGEQYF. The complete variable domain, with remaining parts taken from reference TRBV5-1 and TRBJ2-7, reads KAGVTQTPRYLIKTRGQQVTLSCSPISGHRSVSWYQQTPGQGLQFLFEYFSETQRNKGNFPGRFSGRQFSNSRSEMNVSTLELGDSALYLCASSAKGGEQYFGPGTRLTVT.

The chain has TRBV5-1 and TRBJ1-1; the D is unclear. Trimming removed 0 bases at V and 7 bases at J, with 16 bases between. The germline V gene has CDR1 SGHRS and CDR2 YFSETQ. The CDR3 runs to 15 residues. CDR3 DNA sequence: TGCGCCAGCAGCTTGGTGGCCCGTGACGGGAGTGAAGCTTTCTTT. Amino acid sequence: CASSLVARDGSEAFF.

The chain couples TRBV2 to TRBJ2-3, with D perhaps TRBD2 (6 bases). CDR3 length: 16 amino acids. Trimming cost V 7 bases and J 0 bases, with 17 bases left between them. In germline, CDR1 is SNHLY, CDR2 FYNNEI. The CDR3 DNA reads TGTGCCAGCACACTGATAGGGAGGCAGAGCACAGATACGCAGTATTTT. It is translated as CASTLIGRQSTDTQYF.

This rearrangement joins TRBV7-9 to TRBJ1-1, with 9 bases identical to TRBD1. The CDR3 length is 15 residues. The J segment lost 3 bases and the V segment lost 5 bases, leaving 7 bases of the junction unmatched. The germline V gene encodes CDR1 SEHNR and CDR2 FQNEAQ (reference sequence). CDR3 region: CASSLEQGAYTEAFF. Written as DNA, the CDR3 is TGTGCCAGCAGCCTCGAACAGGGGGCGTACACTGAAGCTTTCTTT.

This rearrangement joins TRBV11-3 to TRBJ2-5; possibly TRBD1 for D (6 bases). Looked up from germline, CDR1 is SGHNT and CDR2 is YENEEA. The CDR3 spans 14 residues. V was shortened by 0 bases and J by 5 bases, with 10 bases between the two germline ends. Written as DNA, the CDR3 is TGTGCCAGCAGCTTAGAAAGGGGGTCGGAGACCCAGTACTTC. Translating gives CASSLERGSETQYF.

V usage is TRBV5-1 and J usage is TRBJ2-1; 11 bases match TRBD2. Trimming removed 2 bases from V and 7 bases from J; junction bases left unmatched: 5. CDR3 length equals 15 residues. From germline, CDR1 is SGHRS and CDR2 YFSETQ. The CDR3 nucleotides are TGCGCCAGCAGCTTCGTACTAGCGGGAGCTAATGAGCAGTTCTTC. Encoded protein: CASSFVLAGANEQFF. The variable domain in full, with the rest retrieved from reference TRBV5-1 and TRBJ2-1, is KAGVTQTPRYLIKTRGQQVTLSCSPISGHRSVSWYQQTPGQGLQFLFEYFSETQRNKGNFPGRFSGRQFSNSRSEMNVSTLELGDSALYLCASSFVLAGANEQFFGPGTRLTVL.

As DNA, the CDR3 is TGTGCCAGCAGCTTTCGGGCGGGCACTGAAGCTTTCTTT. This encodes CASSFRAGTEAFF. V and J are TRBV11-2 and TRBJ1-1; D is undetermined. Germline CDR1 is SGHAT and CDR2 is FQNNGV. The CDR3 consists of 13 residues. Between the trimmed V and J ends, which lost 3 bases and 4 bases, there was a span of 9 bases.